These T cell receptor beta chains were read from a single sample in a study of CD8+ T cells in alopecia areata. The data were produced by immunoSEQ multiplex PCR, yet TCRdb's version contains in-frame clones alone and is incomplete. This table has approximately 150,000 clones, 55% appearing once. The sequenced sample was CD4+ T cells sorted from blood. Receptors originate from a human donor in good health. Each CDR3 is given with its conserved first and last residue. Each record gives: CDR3 protein, CDR3 DNA, D gene, J gene, V gene, clone size. A D gene is named only where the DNA matches it firmly. Part of the rows lack a size; the others show once, few, many or a class for expanded clones.

CDR3: CSVTAGGRTYEQYF
DNA: TGCAGCGTAACTGCGGGAGGCAGAACCTACGAGCAGTACTTC
D: TRBD2
J: TRBJ2-7
V: TRBV29-1
size: NA

CDR3: CASSQERGADTDTQYF
DNA: TGTGCCAGCAGCCAAGAGCGGGGGGCGGACACAGATACGCAGTATTTT
D: TRBD2
J: TRBJ2-3
V: TRBV9
size: NA

CDR3: CASSETARKQFF
DNA: TGTGCCAGCAGTGAAACGGCCAGGAAGCAGTTCTTC
D: NA
J: TRBJ2-1
V: TRBV25-1
size: once

CDR3: CASSQEWRGTGELFF
DNA: TGCGCCAGCAGCCAAGAATGGCGCGGTACCGGGGAGCTGTTTTTT
D: NA
J: TRBJ2-2
V: TRBV4-1
size: NA

CDR3: CASSETSGSSNTQYF
DNA: TGCGCCAGCAGTGAGACTAGCGGGAGTTCGAATACGCAGTATTTT
D: TRBD2
J: TRBJ2-3
V: TRBV10-1
size: NA

CDR3: CASSLGVALTETQYF
DNA: TGTGCCAGCAGCTTAGGTGTCGCCCTTACGGAGACCCAGTACTTC
D: NA
J: TRBJ2-5
V: TRBV7-9
size: NA

CDR3: CASSPGLAGVRDTQYF
DNA: TGTGCCAGCAGTCCCGGACTAGCGGGAGTGCGGGATACGCAGTATTTT
D: TRBD2
J: TRBJ2-3
V: TRBV27
size: few

CDR3: CASSRGTDTQYF
DNA: TGTGCCAGCAGTCGCGGGACAGATACGCAGTATTTT
D: NA
J: TRBJ2-3
V: TRBV27
size: NA

CDR3: CASKRVSILNYGYTF
DNA: TGCGCCAGCAAACGAGTTTCGATTTTGAACTATGGCTACACCTTC
D: NA
J: TRBJ1-2
V: TRBV23-1
size: NA

CDR3: CNREGTAKNIQYF
DNA: TGCAACCGGGAAGGGACGGCCAAAAACATTCAGTACTTC
D: NA
J: TRBJ2-4
V: TRBV29-1
size: NA

CDR3: CASGWPGEKTQYF
DNA: TGTGCCAGCGGTTGGCCGGGAGAGAAGACCCAGTACTTC
D: NA
J: TRBJ2-5
V: TRBV11-2
size: few

CDR3: CASSGDRGYTYEQYF
DNA: TGTGCCAGCAGTGGAGACAGGGGCTATACCTACGAGCAGTACTTC
D: TRBD1
J: TRBJ2-7
V: TRBV6-5
size: once

CDR3: CSVGQGIRTEAFF
DNA: TGCAGCGTAGGACAGGGGATTAGAACTGAAGCTTTCTTT
D: TRBD1
J: TRBJ1-1
V: TRBV29-1
size: NA

CDR3: CASSVDSLSGVLSEQYF
DNA: TGTGCCAGCAGCGTAGACTCCCTTTCCGGAGTTTTGAGCGAGCAGTACTTC
D: NA
J: TRBJ2-7
V: TRBV9
size: NA

CDR3: CATSIGRGNQPQHF
DNA: TGTGCCACCAGCATCGGCAGGGGGAATCAGCCCCAGCATTTT
D: TRBD1
J: TRBJ1-5
V: TRBV15
size: few

CDR3: CAWKAGTYEQYF
DNA: TGTGCCTGGAAGGCAGGGACCTACGAGCAGTACTTC
D: NA
J: TRBJ2-7
V: TRBV30
size: few

CDR3: CSVEGLWTGLYEQYF
DNA: TGCAGCGTTGAAGGGCTTTGGACAGGGCTCTACGAGCAGTACTTC
D: TRBD1
J: TRBJ2-7
V: TRBV29-1
size: NA

CDR3: CSVRTGSSTEAFF
DNA: TGCAGCGTTCGGACAGGGTCGAGCACTGAAGCTTTCTTT
D: TRBD1
J: TRBJ1-1
V: TRBV29-1
size: NA

CDR3: CASSPGTSTDTQYF
DNA: TGTGCCAGCAGCCCCGGGACCAGCACAGATACGCAGTATTTT
D: NA
J: TRBJ2-3
V: TRBV7-9
size: few

CDR3: CASSRTGNEQFF
DNA: TGTGCCAGCAGCCGGACAGGGAATGAGCAGTTCTTC
D: TRBD1
J: TRBJ2-1
V: TRBV7-9
size: NA

CDR3: CASSLEPALDEQYF
DNA: TGTGCCAGCAGCTTAGAACCGGCTTTGGACGAGCAGTACTTC
D: NA
J: TRBJ2-7
V: TRBV7-9
size: NA

CDR3: CASSEGTGGRFWEKLFF
DNA: TGTGCCAGCAGTGAAGGGACAGGGGGCCGGTTTTGGGAAAAACTGTTTTTT
D: TRBD1
J: TRBJ1-4
V: TRBV2
size: NA

CDR3: CASSRPRQGTQETQYF
DNA: TGTGCCAGCAGCCGACCGCGACAGGGAACCCAAGAGACCCAGTACTTC
D: TRBD1
J: TRBJ2-5
V: TRBV5-4
size: few

CDR3: CASSRTLAHRSYNEQFF
DNA: TGTGCCAGCAGCAGAACCCTAGCGCACCGCTCCTACAATGAGCAGTTCTTC
D: NA
J: TRBJ2-1
V: TRBV7-2
size: few

CDR3: CASSRNEQYF
DNA: TGTGCCAGCAGCAGGAACGAGCAGTACTTC
D: NA
J: TRBJ2-7
V: TRBV6-5
size: NA

CDR3: CATSRDLRNYNEQFF
DNA: TGTGCCACCAGCAGAGACCTGAGGAATTACAATGAGCAGTTCTTC
D: NA
J: TRBJ2-1
V: TRBV15
size: NA

CDR3: CASIMTDSYEQYF
DNA: TGTGCCAGCATTATGACAGATTCCTACGAGCAGTACTTC
D: NA
J: TRBJ2-7
V: TRBV2
size: NA

CDR3: CASSLDPGLAAQYF
DNA: TGTGCCAGCAGCTTAGATCCCGGACTAGCCGCGCAGTATTTT
D: TRBD2
J: TRBJ2-3
V: TRBV11-2
size: few

CDR3: CSVVAGGFFF
DNA: TGCAGCGTCGTAGCGGGAGGGTTTTTCTTC
D: TRBD2
J: TRBJ2-1
V: TRBV29-1
size: once

CDR3: CASSDAGEETQYF
DNA: TGTGCCAGCAGTGACGCAGGGGAAGAGACCCAGTACTTC
D: NA
J: TRBJ2-5
V: TRBV25-1
size: NA

CDR3: CASSSYSRGLPYEQYF
DNA: TGTGCCAGCAGCTCCTACTCCAGGGGGCTCCCCTACGAGCAGTACTTC
D: TRBD1
J: TRBJ2-7
V: TRBV5-5
size: NA

CDR3: CASSATGEDTQYF
DNA: TGTGCCAGCAGCGCCACGGGCGAGGATACGCAGTATTTT
D: NA
J: TRBJ2-3
V: TRBV9
size: NA

CDR3: CSVGLAESADTQYF
DNA: TGCAGCGTTGGACTAGCGGAGTCCGCAGATACGCAGTATTTT
D: TRBD2
J: TRBJ2-3
V: TRBV29-1
size: NA

CDR3: CSVAPGANTGELFF
DNA: TGCAGCGTCGCCCCGGGGGCTAACACCGGGGAGCTGTTTTTT
D: NA
J: TRBJ2-2
V: TRBV29-1
size: NA

CDR3: CASSLAGIWAVQYF
DNA: TGTGCCAGCAGCTTAGCGGGAATTTGGGCTGTGCAGTACTTC
D: NA
J: TRBJ2-7
V: TRBV7-2
size: NA

CDR3: CASSQVEVNQPQHF
DNA: TGTGCCAGCAGCCAAGTTGAGGTCAATCAGCCCCAGCATTTT
D: NA
J: TRBJ1-5
V: TRBV4-2
size: NA

CDR3: CANRGDEQFF
DNA: TGTGCCAACAGGGGTGACGAGCAGTTCTTC
D: TRBD1
J: TRBJ2-1
V: TRBV14
size: NA

CDR3: CASSLTGVSNQPQHF
DNA: TGTGCCAGCAGTCTCACAGGGGTTAGCAATCAGCCCCAGCATTTT
D: TRBD1
J: TRBJ1-5
V: TRBV27
size: NA

CDR3: CASSLAVGYEQYF
DNA: TGTGCCAGCAGCTTAGCCGTAGGCTACGAGCAGTACTTC
D: NA
J: TRBJ2-7
V: TRBV11-3
size: NA

CDR3: CASSFRGRGGTDTQYF
DNA: TGTGCCAGCAGCTTCAGGGGGCGTGGGGGCACAGATACGCAGTATTTT
D: TRBD1
J: TRBJ2-3
V: TRBV7-2
size: NA

CDR3: CSVGRRDLNEQYF
DNA: TGCAGCGTTGGGAGGCGGGACCTGAACGAGCAGTACTTC
D: NA
J: TRBJ2-7
V: TRBV29-1
size: NA

CDR3: CASSPYAGQRAYEQYF
DNA: TGTGCCAGCTCCCCCTATGCGGGACAGCGCGCCTACGAGCAGTACTTC
D: NA
J: TRBJ2-7
V: TRBV5-6
size: few

CDR3: CASSMKGYALSGANVLTF
DNA: TGCGCCAGCAGCATGAAGGGTTACGCTCTCTCTGGGGCCAACGTCCTGACTTTC
D: NA
J: TRBJ2-6
V: TRBV5-1
size: NA

CDR3: CASRGRGNYGYTF
DNA: TGTGCCAGCAGGGGCCGAGGAAACTATGGCTACACCTTC
D: NA
J: TRBJ1-2
V: TRBV7-9
size: NA

CDR3: CASSQRGGEAFF
DNA: TGCGCCAGCAGCCAGAGGGGGGGGGAAGCTTTCTTT
D: NA
J: TRBJ1-1
V: TRBV4-1
size: NA

CDR3: CASSFVQGSGNQPQHF
DNA: TGTGCCAGCAGCTTCGTCCAGGGGAGCGGCAATCAGCCCCAGCATTTT
D: NA
J: TRBJ1-5
V: TRBV7-9
size: few

CDR3: CASSLSPEETQPQHF
DNA: TGTGCCAGCAGTTTATCCCCGGAGGAGACTCAGCCCCAGCATTTT
D: NA
J: TRBJ1-5
V: TRBV27
size: NA

CDR3: CASIGLAGYEQYF
DNA: TGTGCCAGCATTGGGCTAGCGGGCTACGAGCAGTACTTC
D: TRBD2
J: TRBJ2-7
V: TRBV6-5
size: once

CDR3: CASRGQMNTEAFF
DNA: TGTGCCAGCAGAGGACAGATGAACACTGAAGCTTTCTTT
D: NA
J: TRBJ1-1
V: TRBV2
size: NA

CDR3: CASRRGDTQYF
DNA: TGTGCCAGCCGACGGGGAGATACGCAGTATTTT
D: NA
J: TRBJ2-3
V: TRBV11-2
size: NA

CDR3: CAISAGQGGYEQYF
DNA: TGTGCCATCAGTGCTGGACAGGGGGGGTACGAGCAGTACTTC
D: TRBD1
J: TRBJ2-7
V: TRBV10-3
size: NA

CDR3: CASSLVGGRTGTDEQFF
DNA: TGTGCCAGCAGCTTGGTGGGGGGTAGGACAGGGACCGATGAGCAGTTCTTC
D: TRBD1
J: TRBJ2-1
V: TRBV5-4
size: NA

CDR3: CAWVPGGNLRGYTF
DNA: TGTGCCTGGGTCCCCGGGGGCAACCTAAGGGGCTACACCTTC
D: NA
J: TRBJ1-2
V: TRBV30
size: few

CDR3: CASTGPVNYGYTF
DNA: TGTGCCAGCACCGGACCGGTTAACTATGGCTACACCTTC
D: NA
J: TRBJ1-2
V: TRBV19
size: NA

CDR3: CSVTGGPTLSGANVLTF
DNA: TGCAGCGTCACGGGGGGCCCCACCCTCTCTGGGGCCAACGTCCTGACTTTC
D: NA
J: TRBJ2-6
V: TRBV29-1
size: NA

CDR3: CASSQDRTMVSYEQYF
DNA: TGCGCCAGCAGCCAAGATCGGACGATGGTATCGTACGAGCAGTACTTC
D: NA
J: TRBJ2-7
V: TRBV4-1
size: NA

CDR3: CSVQGLETQYF
DNA: TGCAGTGTCCAGGGTTTGGAGACCCAGTACTTC
D: NA
J: TRBJ2-5
V: TRBV20-1
size: NA

CDR3: CAWGIGGGAYGYTF
DNA: TGTGCCTGGGGGATTGGCGGAGGGGCCTATGGCTACACCTTC
D: NA
J: TRBJ1-2
V: TRBV30
size: NA

CDR3: CSVAEPRSEAFF
DNA: TGCAGCGTTGCCGAGCCCAGGAGTGAAGCTTTCTTT
D: NA
J: TRBJ1-1
V: TRBV29-1
size: NA

CDR3: CASSLSGNTIYF
DNA: TGTGCCAGCAGCTTGTCTGGAAACACCATATATTTT
D: NA
J: TRBJ1-3
V: TRBV11-2
size: NA